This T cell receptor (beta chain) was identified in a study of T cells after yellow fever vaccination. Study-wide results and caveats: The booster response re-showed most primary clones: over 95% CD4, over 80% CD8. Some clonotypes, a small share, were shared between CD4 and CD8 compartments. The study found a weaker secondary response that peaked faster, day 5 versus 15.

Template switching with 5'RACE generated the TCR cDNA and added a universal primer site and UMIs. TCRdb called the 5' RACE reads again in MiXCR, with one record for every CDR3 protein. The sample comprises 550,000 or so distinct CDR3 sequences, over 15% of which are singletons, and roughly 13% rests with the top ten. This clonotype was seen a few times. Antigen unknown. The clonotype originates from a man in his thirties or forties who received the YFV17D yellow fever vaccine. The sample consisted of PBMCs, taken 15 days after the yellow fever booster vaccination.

The CDR3 nucleotides are TGCAGCGTTCGAGTCGTGGCGGTTAACTATGGCTACACCTTC. Encoded protein: CSVRVVAVNYGYTF. V gene TRBV29-1 combines with J gene TRBJ1-2; D is unclear. V lost 5 bases and J lost 1, with 14 bases in between. Germline values: CDR1 SQVTM, CDR2 ANQGSEA. CDR3 length: 14 residues.